The sequence of this TCR beta chain was determined in a study of blood T cell repertoires in COVID-19. Cohorts were assigned according to the clinical history that participants reported. Authors' methods: Counts of nucleated cells, estimated from reference gene primer amplification, were obtained. Repertoires were generated with immunoSEQ multiplex PCR, while TCRdb's copy carries only in-frame clones and drops some. That table is the source of V, J and clone size, and D and trimming were worked out from the DNA. The table includes some 240,000 clones, approximately 79% detected once. This sequence was found in a man between 25 and 39 years old with acute COVID-19. The material sequenced was PBMCs or T cells enriched from blood (not recorded which).

DNA of the CDR3: TGTGCCAGCAACCTCGCGGGGACCTATGGCTACACCTTC. It specifies CASNLAGTYGYTF. The chain links TRBV6-5 to TRBJ1-2, with D tentatively TRBD1 (5 bases). Trimming shortened V by 7 bases and J by 4 bases, and 13 bases separated the two germline ends. The germline gives CDR1 MNHEY, CDR2 SVGAGI. The CDR3 has 13 amino acids.